Shown below are 2 T cell receptor beta chains from a single sample sequenced in a study of OX40 agonist ivuxolimab in advanced cancers. The repertoire was sequenced with immunoSEQ multiplex PCR; TCRdb's copy has only in-frame clones and lacks some. The sample yields tens of thousands of clones, nearly 90% seen once. Material: CD4+ or CD8+ T cells sorted from blood, obtained in a trial of the OX40 agonist ivuxolimab. The source is an adult with an advanced solid tumor such as melanoma, head and neck, liver or kidney cancer.

The gene calls are TRBV6-6 and TRBJ2-7; TRBD2 is a possible D gene (6 bases). The CDR3 is 15 residues long. The V gene lost 3 bases and the J gene lost 0 bases, with 12 bases spanning the gap. CDR1 is MNHNY, CDR2 SVGAGI, per germline (reference sequence). CDR3 residues: CASSYTFSGSYEQYF. The CDR3 DNA is TGTGCCAGCAGTTATACGTTTAGCGGCTCCTACGAGCAGTACTTC.

There are a few counts of this clone. The gene calls are TRBV5-1 and TRBJ1-4; D gene ambiguous. The CDR3 length is 14 residues. Germline V gene data show CDR1 as SGHRS and CDR2 as YFSETQ. Trimming shortened V by 3 bases and J by 8 bases, and 14 bases separated the two germline ends. The CDR3 protein is CASSWTGLGEKLFF. Written as DNA, the CDR3 is TGCGCCAGCAGCTGGACTGGGCTAGGGGAAAAACTGTTTTTT. The entire variable domain, with the rest obtained from reference TRBV5-1 and TRBJ1-4, is as follows: KAGVTQTPRYLIKTRGQQVTLSCSPISGHRSVSWYQQTPGQGLQFLFEYFSETQRNKGNFPGRFSGRQFSNSRSEMNVSTLELGDSALYLCASSWTGLGEKLFFGSGTQLSVL.